This T cell receptor beta chain originates from a study of cytomegalovirus exposure and HLA in healthy donors. Turning to the study itself: From 150 million to 200 million T cells, an earlier analysis saw under 140 million unique TCR beta sequences.

60 Vbeta and 13 Jbeta primers were used in PCR. TCRdb's table, derived via immunoSEQ multiplex PCR, lists solely in-frame clones and lacks some. The sample contains over 130,000 clones, around 80% of which appear only once. The V gene's germline CDR1 is KGHSH and CDR2 LQKENI. The germline V and J ends were trimmed by 6 bases and 3 bases, with 11 bases remaining between them. The CDR3 loop spans 13 amino acids. Findings and caveats of the study: Some public TCRs appeared in many individuals, while most sequences were rare. The study labeled fewer than 200 TCR beta chains cytomegalovirus-associated. Being productive about 87% or about 30% of the time was typical of most TCR beta V segments in an earlier analysis.

Comment on this clone: Its target is unknown. Other DNA sequences from this sample encode an identical CDR3 as well.

Sample: PBMCs. The chain recombines TRBV18 with TRBJ1-1; D might be TRBD1 (6 bases). The source of this sequence is a young man in good health and CMV-seropositive. This chain's CDR3 is CASSTGLDTEAFF. For the CDR3, the DNA is TGTGCCAGCTCTACAGGGTTGGACACTGAAGCTTTCTTT. Supplemented by reference TRBV18 and TRBJ1-1, the full variable domain reads NAGVMQNPRHLVRRRGQEARLRCSPMKGHSHVYWYRQLPEEGLKFMVYLQKENIIDESGMPKERFSAEFPKEGPSILRIQQVVRGDSAAYFCASSTGLDTEAFFGQGTRLTVV.